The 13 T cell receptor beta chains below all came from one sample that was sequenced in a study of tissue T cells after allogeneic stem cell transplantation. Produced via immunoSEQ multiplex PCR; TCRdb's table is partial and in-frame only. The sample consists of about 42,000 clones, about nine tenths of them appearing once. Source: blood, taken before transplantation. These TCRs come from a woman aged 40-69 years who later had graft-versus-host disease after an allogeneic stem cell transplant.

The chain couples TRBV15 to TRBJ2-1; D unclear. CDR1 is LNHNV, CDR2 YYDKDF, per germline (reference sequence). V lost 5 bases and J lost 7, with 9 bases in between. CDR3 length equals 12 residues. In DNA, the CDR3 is TGTGCCACCAGCGGTCTAGGGAATGAGCAGTTCTTC. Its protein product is CATSGLGNEQFF.

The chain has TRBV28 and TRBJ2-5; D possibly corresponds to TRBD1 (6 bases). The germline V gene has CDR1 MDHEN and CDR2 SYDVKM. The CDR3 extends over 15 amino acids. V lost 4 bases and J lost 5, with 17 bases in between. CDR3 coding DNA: TGTGCCAGCAGTTCCCCGGTGGGGGCATTGGAGACCCAGTACTTC. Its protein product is CASSSPVGALETQYF. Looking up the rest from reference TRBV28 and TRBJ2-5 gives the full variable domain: DVKVTQSSRYLVKRTGEKVFLECVQDMDHENMFWYRQDPGLGLRLIYFSYDVKMKEKGDIPEGYSVSREKKERFSLILESASTNQTSMYLCASSSPVGALETQYFGPGTRLLVL.

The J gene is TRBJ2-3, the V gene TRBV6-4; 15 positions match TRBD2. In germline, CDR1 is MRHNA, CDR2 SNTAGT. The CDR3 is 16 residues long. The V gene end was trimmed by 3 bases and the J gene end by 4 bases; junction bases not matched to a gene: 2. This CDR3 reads CASSEGLAGGPDTQYF. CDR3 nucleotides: TGTGCCAGCAGTGAGGGACTAGCGGGAGGTCCAGATACGCAGTATTTT.

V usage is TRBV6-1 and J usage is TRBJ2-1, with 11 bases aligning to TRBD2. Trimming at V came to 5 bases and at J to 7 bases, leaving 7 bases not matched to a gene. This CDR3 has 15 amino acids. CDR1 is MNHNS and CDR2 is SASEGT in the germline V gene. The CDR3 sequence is CASSSVSGRGNEQFF. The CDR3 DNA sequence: TGTGCCAGCAGTTCGGTTAGCGGGAGGGGAAATGAGCAGTTCTTC.

For the CDR3, the DNA is TGTGCCAGCAGTTTCCCCGGACAGGGAGCCGGCTACACCTTC. This encodes CASSFPGQGAGYTF. The chain couples TRBV28 to TRBJ1-2; 8 positions agree with TRBD1. The junction had 8 bases not matched to a gene; V was cut back by 3 bases and J by 8 bases. Germline V gene sequence: CDR1 MDHEN, CDR2 SYDVKM. This CDR3 comprises 14 residues.

CDR3 DNA: TGCGCCAGCAGCCAAGGCGTGACCACTGATGGCTACACCTTC. It yields the protein CASSQGVTTDGYTF. The chain joins TRBV4-1 to TRBJ1-2; D not certain. V was trimmed by 1 base and J by 6 bases, leaving 12 bases between them. This CDR3 comprises 14 residues. Germline V lookup: CDR1 MGHRA, CDR2 YSYEKL.

The CDR3 here is CASSFRYYSTDTQYF. The DNA of the CDR3 is TGTGCCAGCAGTTTTCGGTACTATAGCACAGATACGCAGTATTTT. The chain joins TRBV27 to TRBJ2-3; D is unclear. This CDR3 has 15 residues. V dropped 3 bases and J dropped 0 bases, with 10 bases sitting between them. CDR1 is MNHEY, CDR2 SMNVEV, per germline (reference sequence).

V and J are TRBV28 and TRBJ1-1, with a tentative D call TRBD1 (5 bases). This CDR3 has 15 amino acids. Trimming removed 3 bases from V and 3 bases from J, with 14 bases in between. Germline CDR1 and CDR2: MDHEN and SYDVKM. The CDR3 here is CASSLGGRGDTEAFF. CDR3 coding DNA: TGTGCCAGCAGTTTGGGCGGGCGAGGGGACACTGAAGCTTTCTTT.

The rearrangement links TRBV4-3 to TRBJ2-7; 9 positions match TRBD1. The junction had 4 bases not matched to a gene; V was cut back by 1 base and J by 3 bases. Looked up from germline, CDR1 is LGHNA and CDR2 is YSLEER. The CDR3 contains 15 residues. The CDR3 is CASSQGRDRVYEQYF. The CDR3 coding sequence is TGCGCCAGCAGCCAAGGCCGGGACAGGGTCTACGAGCAGTACTTC.

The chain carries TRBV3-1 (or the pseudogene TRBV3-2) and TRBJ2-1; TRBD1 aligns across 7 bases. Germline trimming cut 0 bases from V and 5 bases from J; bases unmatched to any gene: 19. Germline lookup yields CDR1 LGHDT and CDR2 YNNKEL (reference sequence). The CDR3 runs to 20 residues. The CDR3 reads CASSQDSIYRTGEKNNEQFF. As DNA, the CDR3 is TGTGCCAGCAGCCAAGATTCCATTTATCGGACAGGTGAAAAAAACAATGAGCAGTTCTTC.

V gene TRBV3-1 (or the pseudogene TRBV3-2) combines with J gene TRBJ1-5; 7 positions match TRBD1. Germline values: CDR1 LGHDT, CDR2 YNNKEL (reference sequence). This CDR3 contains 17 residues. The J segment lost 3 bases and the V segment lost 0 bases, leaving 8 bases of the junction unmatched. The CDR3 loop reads CASSQDSTGMYNQPQHF. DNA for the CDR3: TGTGCCAGCAGCCAAGATTCGACAGGGATGTACAATCAGCCCCAGCATTTT.

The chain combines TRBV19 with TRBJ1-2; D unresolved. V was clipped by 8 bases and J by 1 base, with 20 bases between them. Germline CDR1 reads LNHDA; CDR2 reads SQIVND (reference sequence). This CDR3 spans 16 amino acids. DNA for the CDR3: TGTGCCAGTCACCCCTGGTCCTCACAAAATAACTATGGCTACACCTTC. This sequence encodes CASHPWSSQNNYGYTF.

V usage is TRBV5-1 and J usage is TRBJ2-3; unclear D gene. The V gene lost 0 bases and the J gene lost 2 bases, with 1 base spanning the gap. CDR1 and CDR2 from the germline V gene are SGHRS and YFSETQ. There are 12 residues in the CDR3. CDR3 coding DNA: TGCGCCAGCAGCTTGGACACAGATACGCAGTATTTT. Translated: CASSLDTDTQYF. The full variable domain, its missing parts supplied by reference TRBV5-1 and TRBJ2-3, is KAGVTQTPRYLIKTRGQQVTLSCSPISGHRSVSWYQQTPGQGLQFLFEYFSETQRNKGNFPGRFSGRQFSNSRSEMNVSTLELGDSALYLCASSLDTDTQYFGPGTRLTVL.